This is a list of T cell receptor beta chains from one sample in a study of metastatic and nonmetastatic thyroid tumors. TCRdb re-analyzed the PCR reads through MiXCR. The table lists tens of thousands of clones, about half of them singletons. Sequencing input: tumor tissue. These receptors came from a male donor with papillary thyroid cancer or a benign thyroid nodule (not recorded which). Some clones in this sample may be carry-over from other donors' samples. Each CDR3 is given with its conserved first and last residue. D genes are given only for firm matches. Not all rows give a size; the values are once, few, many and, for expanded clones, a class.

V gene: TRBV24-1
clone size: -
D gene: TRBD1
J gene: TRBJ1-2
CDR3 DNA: TGTGCCACCAGTGATGCCTGGACAGGGAGGGGCTACACCTTC
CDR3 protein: CATSDAWTGRGYTF

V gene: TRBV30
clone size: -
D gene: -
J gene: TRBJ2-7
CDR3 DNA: TGTGCCTGGAGTGTAACTCTGGCGGAGCAGTACTTC
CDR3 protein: CAWSVTLAEQYF

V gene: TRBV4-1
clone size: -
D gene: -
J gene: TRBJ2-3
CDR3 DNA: TGCGCCAGCAGCCAAGATAGGTCTTATCCAGATACGCAGTATTTT
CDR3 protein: CASSQDRSYPDTQYF

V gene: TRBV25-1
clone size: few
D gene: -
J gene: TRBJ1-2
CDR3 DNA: TGTGCCAGCAGAGAGGGGAACTATGGCTACACCTTC
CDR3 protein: CASREGNYGYTF

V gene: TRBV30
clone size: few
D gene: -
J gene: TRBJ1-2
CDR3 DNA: TGTGCCTGGAGTGTAGGGTTTGGCTACACCTTC
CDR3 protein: CAWSVGFGYTF

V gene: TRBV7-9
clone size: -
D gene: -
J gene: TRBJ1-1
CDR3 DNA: TGTGCCAGCAGCGTCTCGGGGTCCGACACTGAAGCTTTCTTT
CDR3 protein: CASSVSGSDTEAFF

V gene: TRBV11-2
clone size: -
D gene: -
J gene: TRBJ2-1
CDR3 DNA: TGTGCCAGCAGCTCAACCAATTACAATGAGCAGTTCTTC
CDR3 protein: CASSSTNYNEQFF

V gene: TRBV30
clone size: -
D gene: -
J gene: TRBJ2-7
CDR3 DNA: TGTGCCTGTAATTTGCAGGGTTACGAGCAGTACTTC
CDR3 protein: CACNLQGYEQYF

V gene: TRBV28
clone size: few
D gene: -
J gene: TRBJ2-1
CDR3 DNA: TGTGCCAGCAGTCCCGAGGGCACTGAGCAGTTCTTC
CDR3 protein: CASSPEGTEQFF

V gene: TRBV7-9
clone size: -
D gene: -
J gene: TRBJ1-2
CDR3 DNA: TGTGCCAGCAGCACAGGAGGGTTGAGCTACACCTTC
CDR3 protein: CASSTGGLSYTF

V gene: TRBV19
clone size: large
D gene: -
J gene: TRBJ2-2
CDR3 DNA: TGTGCCAGTAGTACCCTCATCGAACGGTATTCTAACGGGGAGCTGTTTTTT
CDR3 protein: CASSTLIERYSNGELFF

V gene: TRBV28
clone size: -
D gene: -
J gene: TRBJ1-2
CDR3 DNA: TGTGCCAGCAGTTTGGGTGTCCTGAACTATGGCTACACCTTC
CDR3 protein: CASSLGVLNYGYTF

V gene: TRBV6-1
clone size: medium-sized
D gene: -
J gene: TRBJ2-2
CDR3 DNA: TGTGCCAGCGGTCGGAACACCGGGGAGCTGTTTTTT
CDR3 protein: CASGRNTGELFF

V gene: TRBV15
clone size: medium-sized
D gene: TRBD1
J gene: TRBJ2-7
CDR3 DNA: TGTGCCACCAGCAGAGATTACGAGACAGGGGGCTACTACGAGCAGTACTTC
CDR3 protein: CATSRDYETGGYYEQYF